The 27 T cell receptor beta chains presented below share a single source sample, sequenced in a study of T cell clonality in common variable immunodeficiency (dated by TCRdb to between 2014 and 2017). Results the study describes overall, beyond this receptor: CVID TCRbeta sequences were reported to have fewer deletions and N-nucleotide insertions and to lack highly modified clones with 13 or more V deletions.

These receptors have no identified antigens. Libraries were constructed by the immunoSEQ multiplex PCR assay. TCRdb re-hosts the immuneACCESS table, in-frame sequences only. Its copies lack some clones; in the studies checked, an unresolved V gene accounts for under half of them, and the cause for the rest is not known. The table for this sample lists 26,000 or so clones, none of them counted only once. 24% of the sample rests with the top ten. The sample consisted of peripheral blood mononuclear cells. Receptor source: a human donor with common variable immunodeficiency.

Note on this clone: The read gets to within 3 residues of the CDR3 end, and the germline J gene fills in the rest. J is TRBJ2-6 and V is TRBV10-2; D is possibly TRBD1 (5 bases). Germline V CDR1 and CDR2: WSHSY, SAAADI. The length of the CDR3 is 20 residues. V lost 0 bases and J 0 bases, leaving 18 bases between the germline ends. The CDR3 DNA, read in part, is TGCGCCAGCAGTGAGTCGGTACGACAGCCCCTAACCTCTGGGGCCAACGTC. Translating gives CASSESVRQPLTSGANV. The CDR3 in full is CASSESVRQPLTSGANVLTF.

At least ten counts were recorded for this clone. From the germline J gene comes the end of the CDR3, since the read stops 3 residues before it. The chain is built from TRBV20-1 and TRBJ1-4, with a possible D match to TRBD1 (5 bases). Trimming took off 0 bases at V and 4 bases at J, with 15 bases between the two ends. The germline V gene encodes CDR1 DFQATT and CDR2 SNEGSKA (reference sequence). The CDR3 runs 16 residues. The covered CDR3 bases are TGCAGTGCTAGAGATCGACACTTCGGGGGTAATGAAAAA. Translated, it gives CSARDRHFGGNEK. The complete CDR3 protein is CSARDRHFGGNEKLFF.

This clone has ten or more counts. CDR3 sequence: CASSYGGRRQPQHF. The CDR3 bases that were read are TGTGCCAGCAGTTACGGAGGGCGTCGGCAGCCC. V gene TRBV6-2 or TRBV6-3 combines with J gene TRBJ1-5; no reliable D call. The read ends 3 residues shy of where the CDR3 ends; the end is completed using the germline J gene. Germline CDR1 reads MNHEY; CDR2 reads SVGEGT. The CDR3 consists of 14 residues. With 2 bases removed from V and 7 bases from J, the gap between germline ends came to 12 bases.

The table lists this clone with a few counts. The read terminates 3 residues before the CDR3 end, so the remaining end is supplied by the germline J gene. V and J are TRBV11-2 and TRBJ2-7; tentative D call: TRBD2 (5 bases). Germline CDR1 and CDR2: SGHAT and FQNNGV. CDR3 length: 15 amino acids. The V end was cut by 2 bases, the J end by 0 bases, with 11 bases between. The part of the CDR3 DNA that was read is TGTGCCAGCAGCTTAATTTCAGCGGTCTCCTACGAG. Protein sequence: CASSLISAVSYE. The whole CDR3 protein is CASSLISAVSYEQYF.

This clone was recorded many times. The CDR3 is cut off 3 residues early in the read; its end comes from the germline J gene. The rearrangement uses TRBV29-1 and TRBJ1-1; D is unresolved. This CDR3 comprises 13 residues. The germline V gene has CDR1 SQVTM and CDR2 ANQGSEA. The germline V and J ends were trimmed by 2 bases and 2 bases, with 9 bases remaining between them. CDR3: CSVESRGNTEAFF. CDR3 bases read: TGCAGCGTTGAAAGTCGGGGAAACACTGAA.

There are a few counts of this clone. Read data end 3 residues before the CDR3 end; the end is taken from the germline J gene. The V gene is TRBV5-6, the J gene TRBJ1-6, with D perhaps TRBD1 (5 bases). The CDR3 is 15 residues long. CDR1 and CDR2 from the germline V gene are SGHDT and YYEEEE. V lost 2 bases, J lost 7 bases, and 13 bases lay in between. CDR3 region: CASSFWGVTNSPLHF. The DNA read from the CDR3 is TGTGCCAGCAGCTTCTGGGGGGTTACAAATTCACCC.

As to this clone: The read falls 3 residues short of the CDR3 end, and the missing part is taken from the germline J gene. The chain employs TRBV20-1 and TRBJ2-7; D may be TRBD2 (7 bases). Germline V gives CDR1 DFQATT, CDR2 SNEGSKA (reference sequence). V lost 1 base and J lost 3, with 16 bases in between. The CDR3 runs 15 residues. CDR3 DNA, as far as it was read: TGCAGTGCTAGAGTAGGGGGGGAGGGTGTCTACGAG. As protein: CSARVGGEGVYE. The CDR3 reads in full as CSARVGGEGVYEQYF.

As regards this clone: The sequenced fragment ends 3 residues before the CDR3 boundary, so the rest is inferred from the germline J gene. The V and J genes are TRBV20-1 and TRBJ1-1, with a weak D call TRBD1 (6 bases). Trimming pared 5 bases from V and 1 base from J, leaving 11 bases between. This CDR3 has 13 amino acids. The germline CDR1 and CDR2 sequences are DFQATT and SNEGSKA (reference sequence). The CDR3 sequence is CSAGRDKNTEAFF. CDR3 bases read: TGCAGTGCTGGCCGGGACAAGAACACTGAA.

This clone was seen many times. Sequencing ends 3 residues short of the CDR3 end; the germline J gene provides the rest. The V call is TRBV7-8, the J call TRBJ2-3; 8 bases fit TRBD2. The CDR3 has 16 residues. CDR1 is SGHVS and CDR2 is FQNEAQ in the germline V gene. The junction had 8 bases not matched to a gene; V was cut back by 6 bases and J by 0 bases. This chain's CDR3 is CASRPRGGASTDTQYF. The sequenced part of the CDR3 DNA is TGTGCCAGCAGGCCCCGGGGGGGTGCTAGCACAGATACG.

Turning to this clone: The read comes to an end 3 residues before the CDR3 does, leaving the germline J gene to fill in the end. This sequence joins TRBV5-1 and TRBJ1-1; no firm D call. V was cut by 3 bases and J by 2 bases, with 8 bases left in between. The CDR3 runs 13 residues. The germline V gene has CDR1 SGHRS and CDR2 YFSETQ. The CDR3 here is CASSSGLNTEAFF. The part of the CDR3 DNA that was read is TGCGCCAGCAGCTCGGGGTTAAACACTGAA.

This clone was seen more than once but under ten times. The observed sequence ends 3 residues before the CDR3 terminus, with the missing tail filled in from the germline J gene. The rearrangement links TRBV19 to TRBJ2-3; 9 bases line up with TRBD1. The CDR3 is 16 residues long. The junction had 7 bases not matched to a gene; V was cut back by 6 bases and J by 0 bases. The germline CDR1 and CDR2 sequences are LNHDA and SQIVND (reference sequence). The sequenced CDR3 bases are TGTGCCAGTAGAAAACGGACAGGGGATAGCACAGATACG. It specifies CASRKRTGDSTDT. The whole CDR3 region reads CASRKRTGDSTDTQYF.

This clone was seen ten or more times. The CDR3 extends 3 residues past the end of the read, so its final part is completed from the germline J gene. The rearrangement links TRBV14 to TRBJ1-2, with 9 bases lining up with TRBD1. Germline trimming cut 3 bases from V and 7 bases from J; bases unmatched to any gene: 3. The CDR3 is 13 amino acids. CDR1 and CDR2 (germline): SGHDN, FVKESK. The CDR3 protein is CASSQGQGSGYTF. The covered CDR3 bases are TGTGCCAGCAGCCAGGGACAGGGTAGTGGC.

This clone was seen more than once but under ten times. CDR3 sequence reads: CATKTSAHTGELFF. Partial CDR3 DNA: TGTGCCACCAAAACTAGCGCACACACCGGGGAG. The chain joins TRBV7-8 to TRBJ2-2; TRBD2 aligns across 7 bases. The sequence runs out 3 residues before the end of the CDR3; the remainder is reconstructed from the germline J gene. Germline CDR1 and CDR2: SGHVS and FQNEAQ. The CDR3 contains 14 residues. V trimming: 10 bases; J trimming: 3 bases; junction bases outside the gene matches: 8.

This clone was found many times. An end of the junction does not agree with germline; a read error may underlie this. The CDR3 end falls 3 residues outside the read, so it is completed with the germline J gene. This rearrangement joins TRBV4-2 to TRBJ1-2; 8 nucleotides align to TRBD1. This CDR3 has 15 amino acids. Germline CDR1 and CDR2: LGHNA and YNFKEQ. CDR3 DNA (partial): TGCGCCAGCAGCCAACAGCGGACAGGGAACTATGGC. Protein product: CASSQQRTGNYG. The full CDR3 reads CASSQQRTGNYGYTF.

This clone was observed a few times. The read stops 3 residues short of the end of the CDR3; the missing end is completed from the germline J gene. The sample has other DNA sequences that encode this CDR3 too. This chain joins TRBV18 and TRBJ1-6, with D possibly TRBD1 on 6 matching bases. Germline values: CDR1 KGHSH, CDR2 LQKENI. Trimming removed 2 bases at V and 7 bases at J, with 9 bases between. This CDR3 comprises 14 residues. CDR3: CASSPTGNNSPLHF. CDR3 DNA (partial): TGTGCCAGCTCACCAACAGGGAACAATTCACCC.

As regards this clone: The read falls 3 residues short of the CDR3 end, and the missing part is taken from the germline J gene. The genes are TRBV5-8 and TRBJ2-5; D is possibly TRBD1 (6 bases). V was trimmed by 4 bases and J by 2 bases, leaving 15 bases between them. CDR1 SGHTS and CDR2 YDEGEE come from the germline V gene. This CDR3 region has 15 residues. CDR3 residues: CASSPTGSKQETQYF. CDR3 bases read: TGTGCCAGCAGCCCCACAGGGTCAAAACAAGAGACC.

The table lists this clone with many counts. The CDR3 is cut off 3 residues early in the read; its end comes from the germline J gene. The chain carries TRBV5-1 and TRBJ1-2, with 8 bases matching TRBD1. The V gene end was trimmed by 2 bases and the J gene end by 4 bases; junction bases not matched to a gene: 4. CDR3 length: 14 residues. Germline V CDR1 and CDR2: SGHRS, YFSETQ. CDR3 sequence: CASSFGGQGYGYTF. The CDR3 bases that were read are TGCGCCAGCAGCTTTGGTGGACAGGGCTATGGC.

The table lists this clone with many counts. Sequencing ends 3 residues short of the CDR3 end; the germline J gene provides the rest. The chain has TRBV6-2 or TRBV6-3 and TRBJ2-4; no firm D call. V was trimmed by 2 bases and J by 4 bases, leaving 9 bases between them. The CDR3 runs to 14 residues. Germline V gene lookup returns CDR1 MNHEY and CDR2 SVGEGT. CDR3 loop: CASSYQYPKNIQYF. The sequenced CDR3 bases are TGTGCCAGCAGTTACCAGTATCCGAAAAACATT.

This clone was observed many times. The CDR3 sequence is CASSKSTGAHGYTF. Partial CDR3 DNA: TGTGCCAGCAGTAAATCGACAGGGGCCCACGGC. The chain has TRBV6-2 or TRBV6-3 and TRBJ1-2; 8 positions agree with TRBD1. The sequenced fragment ends 3 residues before the CDR3 boundary, so the rest is inferred from the germline J gene. Germline lookup yields CDR1 MNHEY and CDR2 SVGEGT. The length of the CDR3 is 14 residues.

This clone was seen ten or more times. The read gets to within 3 residues of the CDR3 end, and the germline J gene fills in the rest. V gene TRBV30 combines with J gene TRBJ1-5, with TRBD1 as a possible D gene (6 bases). CDR1 is GTSNPN, CDR2 SVGIG, per germline (reference sequence). CDR3 length: 12 residues. V gave up 5 bases and J gave up 4 bases, with 9 bases separating them. This CDR3 is CAWDRNNQPQHF. Incomplete CDR3 DNA: TGTGCCTGGGACAGGAATAATCAGCCC.

This clone was picked up a small number of times. The CDR3 extends 3 residues past the end of the read, so its final part is completed from the germline J gene. This sequence joins TRBV19 and TRBJ2-7, with D tentatively TRBD2 (5 bases). V lost 7 bases to trimming and J lost 6 bases, with 19 bases between them. Germline CDR1 is LNHDA and CDR2 is SQIVND (reference sequence). This CDR3 comprises 14 residues. Incomplete CDR3 DNA: TGTGCCAGTACCCTGACTATTCAGTCAGGCGAG. It translates to CASTLTIQSGE. The entire CDR3 sequence reads CASTLTIQSGEQYF.

This clone was picked up many times. The observed sequence ends 3 residues before the CDR3 terminus, with the missing tail filled in from the germline J gene. V and J are TRBV6-1 and TRBJ1-6, with D tentatively TRBD1 (5 bases). The CDR3 sequence is 15 residues long. With 1 base removed from V and 4 bases from J, the gap between germline ends came to 8 bases. Looked up from germline, CDR1 is MNHNS and CDR2 is SASEGT. This chain's CDR3 is CASSEDGGYNSPLHF. The covered CDR3 bases are TGTGCCAGCAGTGAAGACGGGGGATATAATTCACCC.

This clone was found a few times. The sequence runs out 3 residues before the end of the CDR3; the remainder is reconstructed from the germline J gene. V gene TRBV7-2 combines with J gene TRBJ1-1; TRBD1 is a possible D gene (5 bases). This CDR3 has 15 residues. From germline, CDR1 is SGHTA and CDR2 FQGNSA. V gave up 5 bases and J gave up 1 base, with 14 bases separating them. Incomplete CDR3 DNA: TGTGCCAGCAGCGGAGGGGCAGGTGAGAACACTGAA. Translated: CASSGGAGENTE. The full CDR3 protein reads CASSGGAGENTEAFF.

This clone was found many times. The read ends 3 residues shy of where the CDR3 ends; the end is completed using the germline J gene. V usage is TRBV28 and J usage is TRBJ2-7; the match to TRBD1 covers 7 bases. The germline gives CDR1 MDHEN, CDR2 SYDVKM. CDR3 length: 16 residues. With V trimmed by 4 bases and J by 2 bases, 11 bases remained unmatched. The part of the CDR3 DNA that was read is TGTGCCAGCAGTTCTCGAACCGGGACAGCAGCCTACGAG. Its translation is CASSSRTGTAAYE. The CDR3 as a whole reads CASSSRTGTAAYEQYF.

This clone was recorded at least ten times. The sequence runs out 3 residues before the end of the CDR3; the remainder is reconstructed from the germline J gene. This rearrangement joins TRBV19 to TRBJ2-5; tentative D call: TRBD1 (5 bases). Per germline, CDR1 LNHDA and CDR2 SQIVND (reference sequence). The V end lost 1 base, the J end lost 3 bases, and 6 bases lay between the germline ends. This CDR3 has 13 amino acids. The sequenced CDR3 bases are TGTGCCAGTAGTATAGGCAGGGAAGAGACC. Residues: CASSIGREET. The whole CDR3 protein reads CASSIGREETQYF.

In this sample, this clone turned up many times. The sequence runs out 3 residues before the end of the CDR3; the remainder is reconstructed from the germline J gene. J is TRBJ2-4 and V is TRBV19, with TRBD2 matching 8 bases. There are 18 residues in the CDR3. V gave up 5 bases and J gave up 0 bases; unmatched junction bases: 12. Germline CDR1 and CDR2: LNHDA and SQIVND (reference sequence). The CDR3 DNA, read in part, is TGTGCCAGTAGTGCCCGCGGGGGGCAGACTTTAGCCAAAAACATT. Its translation is CASSARGGQTLAKNI. The CDR3, in full, reads CASSARGGQTLAKNIQYF.

This clone has a count of ten or more. The read ends 3 residues shy of where the CDR3 ends; the end is completed using the germline J gene. The V call is TRBV7-3, the J call TRBJ1-1; D gene uncertain. Germline loops: CDR1 SGHTA, CDR2 FQGTGA. The V gene lost 0 bases and the J gene lost 1 base, with 6 bases spanning the gap. The CDR3 has 14 residues. The CDR3 here is CASSLTHRNTEAFF. CDR3 bases read: TGTGCCAGCAGCTTAACCCACAGGAACACTGAA. The variable domain in full, completed from reference TRBV7-3 and TRBJ1-1, reads GAGVSQTPSNKVTEKGKYVELRCDPISGHTALYWYRQSLGQGPEFLIYFQGTGAADDSGLPNDRFFAVRPEGSVSTLKIQRTERGDSAVYLCASSLTHRNTEAFFGQGTRLTVV.